This TCR beta chain stems from a study of cytomegalovirus exposure and HLA in healthy donors. General study points: A later analysis linked 15,000 to 20,000 TCR beta sequences to HLA alleles at 0.05 false discovery rate. V- and J-gene trimming of TCR beta was linked (in a later analysis) to a missense DCLRE1C variant.

This clone came up a few times. What it recognizes is unknown. The PCR contained 60 Vbeta and 13 Jbeta primers. The data were produced by immunoSEQ multiplex PCR, yet TCRdb's version contains in-frame clones alone and is incomplete. This sample has 120,000 to 150,000 clones, with 72% found just once. The source is a man aged 40-50 years in good health and CMV-seronegative. The sample comprised PBMCs.

This CDR3 reads CAWSVLSQGIRNEQFF. In DNA form, the CDR3 reads TGTGCCTGGAGTGTACTTAGTCAGGGGATAAGGAATGAGCAGTTCTTC. The chain joins TRBV30 to TRBJ2-1, with a possible D match to TRBD1 (6 bases). The V and J ends lost 0 bases and 7 bases respectively, with 19 bases between them. The CDR3 runs 16 residues. Germline V gene data show CDR1 as GTSNPN and CDR2 as SVGIG (reference sequence).